This T cell receptor beta chain emerged from a study of beta chain features in type 1 diabetes. Overall study findings and caveats: Fewer junction insertions and more nucleotide deletions appeared in type 1 diabetes patients.

The entirety of the isolated RNA underwent reverse transcription, so expressed TCRB transcripts were sequenced. TCRdb's table, derived via immunoSEQ multiplex PCR, lists solely in-frame clones and lacks some. There are more than 350,000 clones in the sample; roughly 11% occur only once, and over 0.035% lies in the top ten. With 5 bases removed from V and 4 bases from J, the gap between germline ends came to 6 bases. This CDR3 is built from 11 residues. Germline V gene sequence: CDR1 SGHTA, CDR2 FQGNSA. Details on this clone: Its cognate antigen is unknown.

The sequence was obtained from a woman aged 18-29 years in good health. This chain uses TRBV7-2 with TRBJ2-7; D unclear. Sequenced: naive CD4+ T cells from blood. The CDR3 DNA sequence: TGTGCCAGCAGCCATGGGTACGAGCAGTACTTC. Its translation is CASSHGYEQYF.